These 28 T cell receptor beta chains came from one sample sequenced in a study of regulatory T cells in long-lasting Graves disease. Stated time point: newly diagnosed GD, antithyroid drugs for less than 3 months. PBMCs provided the RNA from which the TCR library was made. Arm-PCR of CDR3 regions and iRepertoire HTBI primers were used to build TCR beta libraries. TCRdb re-called the multiplex PCR reads through MiXCR, storing one row per CDR3 protein. The sample has approximately 230,000 distinct CDR3 sequences, around 20% seen once; the top ten hold more than 20%. The sequencing used peripheral blood mononuclear cells (PBMCs), collected at new diagnosis, from a patient treated with antithyroid drugs. Receptors originate from a female donor with Graves disease.

In this sample, this clonotype turned up many times. The chain has TRBV11-2 and TRBJ2-5; 7 bases align to TRBD1. CDR3 length: 13 residues. CDR1 is SGHAT, CDR2 FQNNGV, per germline. With 2 bases clipped from V and 5 bases from J, the junction kept 2 bases outside the gene matches. The CDR3 DNA reads TGTGCCAGCAGCTTAAGGGGGCGGGAGACCCAGTACTTC. This sequence encodes CASSLRGRETQYF.

This clonotype appeared many times. The J gene is TRBJ2-5, the V gene TRBV11-2; the match to TRBD1 covers 7 bases. The CDR3 runs to 15 residues. The trim removed 2 bases at V and 5 bases at J, leaving 8 bases unmatched. Per germline, CDR1 SGHAT and CDR2 FQNNGV. CDR3 nucleotides: TGTGCCAGCAGCTTATCCCAGGGGGTCCGGGAGACCCAGTACTTC. Translated: CASSLSQGVRETQYF.

This clonotype showed up many times. CDR3 coding DNA: TGCAGCATGGGGGACAATCTGCACACTGAAGCTTTCTTT. Encoded protein: CSMGDNLHTEAFF. The J gene is TRBJ1-1, the V gene TRBV29-1, with D tentatively TRBD1 (6 bases). The CDR3 has 13 residues. The germline V gene encodes CDR1 SQVTM and CDR2 ANQGSEA. V was trimmed by 8 bases and J by 3 bases, leaving 16 bases between them.

This chain uses TRBV27 with TRBJ1-1; D remains ambiguous. V lost 4 bases, J lost 8 bases, and 8 bases lay in between. CDR3 size: 11 residues. Germline V gene data show CDR1 as MNHEY and CDR2 as SMNVEV (reference sequence). CDR3 in amino acids: CASSSVTEAFF. For the CDR3, the DNA is TGTGCCAGCAGTTCGGTTACCGAAGCTTTCTTT.

This clonotype has at least ten counts. This chain uses TRBV15 with TRBJ2-7; D might be TRBD1 or TRBD2, each matching 5 bases. This CDR3 region has 13 residues. CDR1 and CDR2 (germline): LNHNV, YYDKDF (reference sequence). V lost 1 base, J lost 6 bases, and 10 bases lay in between. Here the CDR3 DNA reads TGTGCCACCAGCAGAGGGGCAGGGACCGAGCAGTACTTC. Amino acid sequence: CATSRGAGTEQYF.

This clonotype was observed at least ten times. The J gene is TRBJ2-7, the V gene TRBV5-1, with D maybe TRBD1 (6 bases). There are 14 residues in the CDR3. Germline lookup yields CDR1 SGHRS and CDR2 YFSETQ. Trimming took 0 bases from V and 5 from J, leaving 12 bases between them. CDR3 in DNA: TGCGCCAGCAGCTTGGTTCAGGGGTTGAACGAGCAGTACTTC. Translation: CASSLVQGLNEQYF.

The V gene is TRBV2, the J gene TRBJ2-5; 9 nucleotides agree with TRBD2. The assigned J gene may be wrong: the sequence end matches TRBJ2-1 better. CDR1 is SNHLY and CDR2 is FYNNEI in the germline V gene. The CDR3 contains 15 residues. CDR3 coding DNA: TGTGCCAGCAGTTATAGCGGGAGTGGGGCCAATGAGCAGTTCTTC. Translation: CASSYSGSGANEQFF.

This clonotype was recorded many times. The chain links TRBV20-1 to TRBJ2-5, with TRBD2 identical over 14 bases. Trimming took 6 bases from V and 2 from J; bases not matched to a gene: 11. Germline V gene lookup returns CDR1 DFQATT and CDR2 SNEGSKA (reference sequence). The CDR3 length is 17 residues. The CDR3 DNA reads as TGCAGTGCCGCGACTAGCGGGAGGGCTGGATTACAAGAGACCCAGTACTTC. This translates into CSAATSGRAGLQETQYF.

This clonotype occurred many times. The chain employs TRBV12-3 or TRBV12-4 and TRBJ1-1; the match to TRBD1 covers 10 bases. CDR3 length: 14 residues. After removal of 6 bases from V and 5 bases from J, the junction contained 6 bases not matched to a gene. The DNA for the CDR3 is TGTGCCAGCAGCCCGACAGGGGGCTTGACTGAAGCTTTCTTT. Protein sequence: CASSPTGGLTEAFF.

This chain connects TRBV7-4 to TRBJ1-4; D gene ambiguous. Germline V gives CDR1 SGHVT, CDR2 SQSDAQ. Deletions cut 1 base from V and 2 bases from J, with 11 bases between. This CDR3 spans 16 amino acids. CDR3 region: CASSLGPDRTNEKLFF. CDR3 in DNA: TGTGCCAGCAGCTTAGGCCCGGATCGGACTAATGAAAAACTGTTTTTT.

Points on this clonotype: It is likely a read error: a sequence one base away is far more abundant. The V call is TRBV11-2, the J call TRBJ2-3, with a possible D match to TRBD2 (6 bases). The DNA end is more similar to TRBJ2-5, so the J call may be wrong. The germline V gene has CDR1 SGHAT and CDR2 FQNNGV. The CDR3 consists of 13 residues. The CDR3 loop is CASSWTREETQYF. As DNA, the CDR3 is TGTGCCAGCAGCTGGACTCGGGAGGAGACCCAGTACTTC.

The V gene is TRBV12-3 or TRBV12-4, the J gene TRBJ2-5; D not resolved. V lost 5 bases, J lost 4 bases, and 14 bases lay in between. The length of the CDR3 is 14 residues. CDR3 region: CASSPTRSGETQYF. The CDR3 nucleotides read TGTGCCAGCAGTCCGACGCGGTCAGGAGAGACCCAGTACTTC.

As concerns this clonotype: Given a much more abundant clone one base away, this may be a read error. The V and J genes are TRBV28 and TRBJ2-1; 8 bases are a match to TRBD2. The CDR3 is 15 residues long. Germline V gene sequence: CDR1 MDHEN, CDR2 SYDVKM. CDR3 amino acids: CASSLGGRFYNEKFF. The CDR3 DNA sequence: TGTGCCAGCAGTTTAGGCGGGAGGTTCTACAATGAGAAGTTCTTC.

The rearrangement joins TRBV5-4 to TRBJ2-3, with unresolved D. The closer fit of TRBJ1-5 to the DNA end suggests the J call may be wrong. CDR3 length equals 13 residues. CDR1 is SGHNT, CDR2 YYREEE, per germline (reference sequence). In DNA form, the CDR3 reads TGTGCCAGCAGTTCCGATCAAACAGATACGCAGCATTTT. This encodes CASSSDQTDTQHF.

This clonotype has at least ten counts. The rearrangement joins TRBV6-2 or TRBV6-3 to TRBJ2-7; the D gene is possibly TRBD1 (6 bases). Deletions cut 7 bases from V and 2 bases from J, with 12 bases between. The CDR3 has 13 amino acids. The germline V gene has CDR1 MNHEY and CDR2 SVGEGT. The CDR3 DNA is TGTGCCAGCATGAGACAGGTCCCCTACGAGCAGTACTTC. Its translation is CASMRQVPYEQYF.

This clonotype was counted at least ten times. J is TRBJ2-5 and V is TRBV10-2; D possibly uses TRBD1 or TRBD2 (5 bases each). The CDR3 consists of 15 residues. V was shortened by 0 bases and J by 4 bases, with 12 bases between the two germline ends. Germline CDR1 WSHSY, CDR2 SAAADI. The CDR3 nucleotides are TGCGCCAGCAGTGAGTCGGAGAGGGGCGGAGAGACCCAGTACTTC. It specifies CASSESERGGETQYF.

This clonotype has at least ten counts. V and J are TRBV11-2 and TRBJ2-7, with 7 bases fitting TRBD2. Germline V gene sequence: CDR1 SGHAT, CDR2 FQNNGV. J lost 0 bases, V lost 1 base, and 6 bases had no gene match. There are 16 residues in the CDR3. CDR3: CASSLGASGSSYEQYF. The DNA of the CDR3 is TGTGCCAGCAGCTTAGGGGCTAGCGGAAGCTCCTACGAGCAGTACTTC. Variable domain in full (rest from reference TRBV11-2 and TRBJ2-7): EAGVAQSPRYKIIEKRQSVAFWCNPISGHATLYWYQQILGQGPKLLIQFQNNGVVDDSQLPKDRFSAERLKGVDSTLKIQPAKLEDSAVYLCASSLGASGSSYEQYFGPGTRLTVT.

This clonotype was seen at least ten times. The J gene is TRBJ1-1, the V gene TRBV2; a possible D gene is TRBD1 (5 bases). Trimming left V 7 bases short and J 2 bases short, with 11 bases between. CDR1 is SNHLY, CDR2 FYNNEI, per germline. The CDR3 consists of 13 residues. This CDR3 reads CASKVDSNTEAFF. CDR3 nucleotide sequence: TGTGCCAGCAAGGTAGACAGCAACACTGAAGCTTTCTTT.

This clonotype was counted ten times or more. For the CDR3, the DNA is TGTGCCAGCAGCCCCACGGGGGGCGGGGAGCTGTTTTTT. It yields the protein CASSPTGGGELFF. The V and J genes are TRBV3-1 and TRBJ2-2; 7 bases match TRBD2. The J segment lost 7 bases and the V segment lost 4 bases, leaving 3 bases of the junction unmatched. In germline, CDR1 is LGHDT, CDR2 YNNKEL (reference sequence). The CDR3 has 13 amino acids.

V and J are TRBV2 and TRBJ1-1; D is possibly TRBD1 (6 bases). CDR1 SNHLY and CDR2 FYNNEI come from the germline V gene. The CDR3 is made up of 13 amino acids. Trimming left V 10 bases short and J 0 bases short, with 12 bases between. The chain's CDR3 is CANQGQLNTEAFF. The CDR3 bases are TGTGCCAACCAGGGGCAACTGAACACTGAAGCTTTCTTT.

This clonotype was seen many times. This chain joins TRBV29-1 and TRBJ2-1, with D possibly matching TRBD2 (7 bases). Trimming pared 6 bases from V and 6 bases from J, leaving 12 bases between. CDR1 is SQVTM, CDR2 ANQGSEA, per germline. The CDR3 has 12 residues. The CDR3 DNA reads TGCAGCGTCTGGGGGGGGCTCAATGAGCAGTTCTTC. This translates into CSVWGGLNEQFF.

Notes on this clonotype: The likely explanation is a read error, given a far larger clone one base away. This chain joins TRBV11-2 and TRBJ2-1, with D possibly TRBD2 on 5 matching bases. Trimming shortened V by 3 bases and J by 7 bases, and 10 bases separated the two germline ends. The CDR3 has 13 residues. Germline loops: CDR1 SGHAT, CDR2 FQNNGV. The CDR3 loop is CASSFSRRNEQFF. CDR3 sequence (DNA): TGTGCCAGCAGCTTTAGCAGGAGGAATGAGCAGTTCTTC.

This clonotype was detected many times. The V and J genes are TRBV28 and TRBJ2-1; D not resolved. Germline V gene lookup returns CDR1 MDHEN and CDR2 SYDVKM. V was pared by 6 bases and J by 0 bases, with 21 bases between. The CDR3 extends over 18 amino acids. CDR3 loop: CASRFDPRYSYSYNEQFF. In DNA form, the CDR3 reads TGTGCCAGCAGGTTTGACCCGAGGTATTCCTACTCCTACAATGAGCAGTTCTTC.

Ten or more counts support this clonotype. The CDR3 protein is CASGRGNTGELFF. CDR3 DNA: TGTGCTAGTGGCCGAGGGAACACCGGGGAGCTGTTTTTT. The rearrangement joins TRBV12-5 to TRBJ2-2; D is ambiguous. The CDR3 is 13 amino acids. Germline-derived CDR1 and CDR2 are LGHNT and FRNRAP. V was trimmed by 6 bases and J by 1 base, leaving 6 bases between them.

This chain links TRBV20-1 with TRBJ1-2, with 7 bases aligning to TRBD1. The CDR3 sequence is 14 residues long. V dropped 5 bases and J dropped 8; count of bases not matched to a gene: 14. The germline gives CDR1 DFQATT, CDR2 SNEGSKA (reference sequence). In DNA form, the CDR3 reads TGCAGTGCTGCCCGACAGGGCGAGAGGGGGGGCTACACCTTC. Residues: CSAARQGERGGYTF.

V gene TRBV11-3 combines with J gene TRBJ2-5; weak D call: TRBD2 (6 bases). The V end lost 5 bases, the J end lost 2 bases, and 15 bases lay between the germline ends. Per the germline V gene, CDR1 is SGHNT and CDR2 is YENEEA. This CDR3 comprises 15 residues. CDR3: CASSPQRAQQETQYF. DNA for the CDR3: TGTGCCAGCAGCCCCCAGCGGGCCCAGCAAGAGACCCAGTACTTC.

This clonotype was seen ten or more times. The gene calls are TRBV19 and TRBJ2-2; 8 bases line up with TRBD2. Germline trimming cut 3 bases from V and 4 bases from J; bases unmatched to any gene: 7. This CDR3 spans 16 amino acids. CDR1 is LNHDA and CDR2 is SQIVND in the germline V gene (reference sequence). CDR3 coding DNA: TGTGCCAGTAGTATGAACCCGGGAGGGGGCACCGGGGAGCTGTTTTTT. The encoded protein is CASSMNPGGGTGELFF.

This clonotype was found a few times. This chain connects TRBV20-1 to TRBJ2-7; D is possibly TRBD1 (5 bases). Germline V gene data show CDR1 as DFQATT and CDR2 as SNEGSKA (reference sequence). The CDR3 runs to 15 residues. V was cut by 0 bases and J by 3 bases, with 15 bases left in between. Here the CDR3 DNA reads TGCAGTGCTAGAGATCGTCAGGGCTCCTACTACGAGCAGTACTTC. Translating it yields CSARDRQGSYYEQYF.